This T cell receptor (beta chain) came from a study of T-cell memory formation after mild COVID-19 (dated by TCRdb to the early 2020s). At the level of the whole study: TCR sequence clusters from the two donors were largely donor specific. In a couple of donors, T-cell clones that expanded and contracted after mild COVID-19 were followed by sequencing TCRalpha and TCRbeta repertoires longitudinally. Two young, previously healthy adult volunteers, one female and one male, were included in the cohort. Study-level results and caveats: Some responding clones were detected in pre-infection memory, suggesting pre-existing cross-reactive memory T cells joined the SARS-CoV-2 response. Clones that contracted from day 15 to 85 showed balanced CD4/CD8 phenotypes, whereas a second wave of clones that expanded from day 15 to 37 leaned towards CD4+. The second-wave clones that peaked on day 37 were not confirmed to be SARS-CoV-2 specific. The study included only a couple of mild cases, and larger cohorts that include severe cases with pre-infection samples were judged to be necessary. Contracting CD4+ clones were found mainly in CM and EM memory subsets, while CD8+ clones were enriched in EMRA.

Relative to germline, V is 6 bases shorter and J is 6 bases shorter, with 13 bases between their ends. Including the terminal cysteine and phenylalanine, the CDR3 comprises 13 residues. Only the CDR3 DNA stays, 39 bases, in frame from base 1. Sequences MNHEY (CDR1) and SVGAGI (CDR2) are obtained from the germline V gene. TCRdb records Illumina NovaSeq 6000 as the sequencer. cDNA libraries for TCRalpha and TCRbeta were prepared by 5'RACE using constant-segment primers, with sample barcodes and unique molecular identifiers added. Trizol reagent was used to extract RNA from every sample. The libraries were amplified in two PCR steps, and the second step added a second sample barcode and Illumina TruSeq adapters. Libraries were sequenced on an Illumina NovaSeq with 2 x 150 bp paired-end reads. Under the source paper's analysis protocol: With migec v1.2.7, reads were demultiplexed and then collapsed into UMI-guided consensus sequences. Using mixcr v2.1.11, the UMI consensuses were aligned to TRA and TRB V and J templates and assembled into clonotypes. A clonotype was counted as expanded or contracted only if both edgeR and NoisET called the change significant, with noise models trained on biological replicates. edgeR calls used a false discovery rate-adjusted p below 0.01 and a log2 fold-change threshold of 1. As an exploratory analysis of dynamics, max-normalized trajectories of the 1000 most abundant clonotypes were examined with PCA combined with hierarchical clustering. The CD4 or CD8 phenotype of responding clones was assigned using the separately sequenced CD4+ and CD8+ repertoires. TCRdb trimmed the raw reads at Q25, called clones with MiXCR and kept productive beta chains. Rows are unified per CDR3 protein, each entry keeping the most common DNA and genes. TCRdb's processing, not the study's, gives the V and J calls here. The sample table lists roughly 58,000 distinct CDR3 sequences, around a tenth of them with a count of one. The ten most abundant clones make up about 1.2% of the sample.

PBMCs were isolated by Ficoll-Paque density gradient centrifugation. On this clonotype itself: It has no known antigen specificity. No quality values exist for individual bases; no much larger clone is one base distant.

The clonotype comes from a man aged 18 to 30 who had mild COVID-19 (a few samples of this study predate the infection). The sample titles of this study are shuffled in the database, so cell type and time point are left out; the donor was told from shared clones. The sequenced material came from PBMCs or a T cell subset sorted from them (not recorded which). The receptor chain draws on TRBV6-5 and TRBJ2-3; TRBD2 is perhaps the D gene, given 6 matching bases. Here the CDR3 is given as CASSRGGEDTQYF. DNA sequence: TGTGCCAGCAGCCGAGGAGGGGAGGATACGCAGTATTTT.